A selection of T cell receptor beta chains follows, all from one sample in a study of pediatric ulcerative colitis. TCRdb's copy holds only in-frame clones and misses some; the assay was immunoSEQ multiplex PCR. The sample consists of fewer than 12,000 clones, roughly four fifths of them appearing once. The sample comprised gut tissue. The receptors originated from a girl aged 10-17 years who was a control in a study of pediatric ulcerative colitis. Each CDR3 is given with its conserved first and last residue. Each record gives: V gene, J gene, D gene, clone size, CDR3 protein, CDR3 DNA. The D gene is left open where the match is weak. Part of the rows lack a size; the others show once, few, many or a class for expanded clones.

TRBV7-2	TRBJ1-5	-	-	CASSLGAETGTPWTPQHF	TGTGCCAGCAGCTTAGGGGCGGAAACCGGGACACCGTGGACGCCCCAGCATTTT
TRBV10-1	TRBJ2-7	TRBD2	-	CASSDGAAGTYEQYF	TGCGCCAGCAGTGATGGAGCAGCGGGAACCTACGAGCAGTACTTC
TRBV9	TRBJ2-5	-	-	CASSVAEARQETQYF	TGTGCCAGCAGCGTAGCCGAAGCCCGGCAAGAGACCCAGTACTTC
TRBV6-4	TRBJ2-3	TRBD2	-	CASSGTSGTDTQYF	TGTGCCAGCAGTGGGACTAGCGGGACAGATACGCAGTATTTT
TRBV4-2	TRBJ2-1	-	-	CASSLIADEQFF	TGTGCCAGCAGCCTAATAGCGGATGAGCAGTTCTTC
TRBV11-3	TRBJ1-1	-	-	CASSVGHRNTEAFF	TGTGCCAGCAGCGTGGGACACAGGAACACTGAAGCTTTCTTT
TRBV7-2	TRBJ2-7	TRBD1	-	CASSFRTGGVDEQYF	TGTGCCAGCAGCTTTCGGACAGGGGGCGTCGACGAGCAGTACTTC
TRBV5-1	TRBJ2-1	TRBD2	-	CASSPVLDSGNEQFF	TGCGCCAGCAGCCCAGTTTTAGATAGCGGGAATGAGCAGTTCTTC
TRBV7-9	TRBJ1-2	TRBD1	-	CASTSWDSEPYGYTF	TGTGCCAGCACCTCTTGGGACAGCGAGCCCTATGGCTACACCTTC
TRBV19	TRBJ1-4	-	-	CASSIGGTNEKLFF	TGTGCCAGTAGTATTGGGGGAACTAATGAAAAACTGTTTTTT
TRBV9	TRBJ2-1	-	-	CASSPDGSAYNEQFF	TGTGCCAGCAGCCCAGACGGATCAGCCTACAATGAGCAGTTCTTC
TRBV6-4	TRBJ2-7	TRBD1	-	CAGTGVISVF	TGTGCCGGGACAGGAGTCATCTCCGTTTTC
TRBV6-4	TRBJ2-1	TRBD2	-	CASSDSSGSSNEQFF	TGTGCCAGCAGTGACTCTAGCGGGAGTTCAAATGAGCAGTTCTTC
TRBV9	TRBJ1-2	-	few	CASSPGQSNYGYTF	TGTGCCAGCAGCCCCGGACAGTCTAACTATGGCTACACCTTC
TRBV5-5	TRBJ2-3	TRBD2	-	CASSLLAGAITDTQYF	TGTGCCAGCAGCTTGCTAGCGGGAGCGATCACAGATACGCAGTATTTT
TRBV4-1	TRBJ2-2	TRBD1	-	CASSRTGGGELFF	TGCGCCAGCAGCCGGACAGGGGGCGGGGAGCTGTTTTTT
TRBV7-2	TRBJ2-7	TRBD2	-	CASSLGLAGVYEQYF	TGTGCCAGCAGCTTGGGACTAGCGGGAGTCTACGAGCAGTACTTC
TRBV5-5	TRBJ1-2	-	-	CASSFLTLRTNYGYTF	TGTGCCAGCAGCTTTCTCACTTTAAGGACTAACTATGGCTACACCTTC
TRBV25-1	TRBJ2-7	-	-	CASRAGYEQYF	TGTGCCAGCAGAGCGGGCTACGAGCAGTACTTC
TRBV2	TRBJ1-2	-	-	CAISDNYGYTF	TGTGCCATCTCGGATAACTATGGCTACACCTTC
TRBV27	TRBJ1-1	-	-	CASSPPRSVNTEAFF	TGTGCCAGCAGTCCCCCGAGAAGCGTGAACACTGAAGCTTTCTTT
TRBV6-1	TRBJ2-1	-	-	CATTPTGYNEQFF	TGTGCCACCACTCCAACCGGATACAATGAGCAGTTCTTC
TRBV20-1	TRBJ2-7	-	-	CSAVQSYEQYF	TGCAGTGCTGTACAGAGCTACGAGCAGTACTTC
TRBV7-8	TRBJ2-5	-	-	CASSATSALETQYF	TGTGCCAGCAGCGCCACCAGCGCCTTGGAGACCCAGTACTTC
TRBV5-1	TRBJ1-2	-	-	CASSLGQLNYGYTF	TGCGCCAGCAGCTTGGGGCAGCTCAACTATGGCTACACCTTC
TRBV2	TRBJ1-2	-	-	CASSEERTAYYGYTF	TGTGCCAGCAGTGAAGAGAGGACAGCCTACTATGGCTACACCTTC
TRBV10-1	TRBJ1-5	-	-	CASSEASVHQPQHF	TGCGCCAGCAGTGAGGCGTCAGTCCACCAGCCCCAGCATTTT
TRBV7-2	TRBJ2-5	-	-	CASSPYPQETQYF	TGTGCCAGCAGCCCGTACCCCCAAGAGACCCAGTACTTC
TRBV5-5	TRBJ2-7	TRBD1	-	CASSFGQEAYEQYF	TGTGCCAGCAGCTTTGGACAGGAAGCCTACGAGCAGTACTTC
TRBV19	TRBJ2-3	TRBD1	-	CASSPGTGTDTQYF	TGTGCCAGTAGTCCCGGGACAGGGACAGATACGCAGTATTTT
TRBV6-6	TRBJ2-7	-	-	CASSYAESSYEQYF	TGTGCCAGCAGTTACGCCGAGAGTTCCTACGAGCAGTACTTC
TRBV5-1	TRBJ2-1	-	-	CASSPAPNSHNEQFF	TGCGCCAGCAGCCCGGCGCCTAACTCCCACAATGAGCAGTTCTTC
TRBV6-1	TRBJ1-5	TRBD1	-	CASSPGTGNQPQHF	TGTGCCAGCAGCCCCGGGACAGGGAATCAGCCCCAGCATTTT
TRBV19	TRBJ2-3	TRBD2	-	CASSTTSGGILSTDTQYF	TGTGCCAGTAGTACGACTAGCGGGGGTATTCTTAGCACAGATACGCAGTATTTT
TRBV2	TRBJ2-5	TRBD2	-	CASSLGGRETQYF	TGTGCCAGCAGCCTGGGAGGGCGGGAGACCCAGTACTTC
TRBV2	TRBJ2-3	-	-	CASSAVPGRAGDTQYF	TGTGCCAGCAGTGCCGTCCCGGGACGTGCCGGAGATACGCAGTATTTT
TRBV4-1	TRBJ1-1	-	-	CASRGYTEAFF	TGCGCCAGCAGGGGGTACACTGAAGCTTTCTTT
TRBV9	TRBJ1-2	TRBD1	-	CASSPGQGHYGYTF	TGTGCCAGCAGCCCCGGACAGGGACACTATGGCTACACCTTC
TRBV7-9	TRBJ1-5	TRBD1	-	CASSPGGGNQPQHF	TGTGCCAGCAGCCCAGGGGGAGGAAATCAGCCCCAGCATTTT
TRBV11-3	TRBJ2-1	-	-	CASSTGTYNEQFF	TGTGCCAGCAGCACCGGGACTTACAATGAGCAGTTCTTC
TRBV15	TRBJ2-3	TRBD2	-	CATSRGSSGSTDTQYF	TGTGCCACCAGCAGAGGGAGTAGCGGGAGCACAGATACGCAGTATTTT
TRBV28	TRBJ1-1	-	-	CASSFRGENTEAFF	TGTGCCAGCAGTTTCAGAGGAGAGAACACTGAAGCTTTCTTT
TRBV15	TRBJ2-7	-	-	CATSRGGISYEQYF	TGTGCCACCAGCAGAGGTGGCATTTCCTACGAGCAGTACTTC
TRBV30	TRBJ1-1	-	few	CAWSPTDTEAFF	TGTGCCTGGAGTCCGACGGACACTGAAGCTTTCTTT
TRBV19	TRBJ1-1	-	few	CASTPTPLSTEAFF	TGTGCCAGTACCCCCACCCCGCTGAGCACTGAAGCTTTCTTT
TRBV5-1	TRBJ2-1	-	few	CASSLEQEYNEQFF	TGCGCCAGCAGCTTGGAACAGGAGTACAATGAGCAGTTCTTC
TRBV28	TRBJ2-1	TRBD2	-	CASRAGAFSVFF	TGTGCCAGCAGAGCGGGAGCTTTTTCGGTGTTCTTC
TRBV5-1	TRBJ1-4	-	-	CASSLLSPTVATNEKLFF	TGCGCCAGCAGCTTGCTATCTCCGACCGTTGCAACTAATGAAAAACTGTTTTTT
TRBV28	TRBJ2-1	-	-	CASSLLSLVYNEQFF	TGTGCCAGCAGTTTATTATCCCTGGTCTACAATGAGCAGTTCTTC
TRBV21-1	TRBJ1-2	-	-	CASSKGGRGYTF	TGTGCCAGCAGCAAAGGGGGTAGAGGCTACACCTTC
TRBV20-1	TRBJ1-2	-	-	CSARESYTF	TGCAGTGCTAGAGAGAGCTACACCTTC
TRBV7-9	TRBJ1-1	TRBD1	-	CASSRTGQALNTEAFF	TGTGCCAGCAGCCGGACGGGACAGGCCTTGAACACTGAAGCTTTCTTT
TRBV5-1	TRBJ2-1	TRBD2	-	CASSLREGRGYEQFF	TGCGCCAGCAGCTTGCGGGAGGGCCGTGGGTATGAGCAGTTCTTC
TRBV5-1	TRBJ1-2	-	-	CASSSRGRRGYTF	TGCGCCAGCAGCTCCAGGGGCCGGCGTGGCTACACCTTC
TRBV19	TRBJ1-1	-	few	CASSFWSTEAFF	TGTGCCAGTAGTTTCTGGAGCACTGAAGCTTTCTTT
TRBV6-6	TRBJ1-5	-	-	CASSSRMGEQPQHF	TGTGCCAGCAGTTCCCGGATGGGGGAACAGCCCCAGCATTTT
TRBV28	TRBJ2-7	-	-	CASSLLGALQYEQYF	TGTGCCAGCAGTTTATTAGGGGCTCTACAATACGAGCAGTACTTC
TRBV13	TRBJ2-3	-	-	CASSPAGRRGDTQYF	TGTGCCAGCAGCCCCGCGGGAAGAAGGGGAGATACGCAGTATTTT
TRBV4-1	TRBJ2-1	-	few	CASSQDLGVKLFF	TGCGCCAGCAGCCAAGATCTGGGGGTAAAGCTGTTCTTC